This TCR beta chain was sequenced in a study of blood T cell repertoires in COVID-19. Study at large: In each case, the material was cDNA or gDNA derived from T cells, B-cell-depleted T cells, or PBMCs.

Germline V gene lookup returns CDR1 MNHNY and CDR2 SVGAGI (reference sequence). This CDR3 comprises 13 residues. The germline V and J ends were trimmed by 2 bases and 6 bases, with 10 bases remaining between them. This clone was found a few times. Generated by immunoSEQ multiplex PCR, the TCRdb table keeps only in-frame clones and is missing some. The repertoire holds about 130,000 clones, with more than 70% as singletons. Sequencing used peripheral blood. This clonotype was sampled from a human donor in a cohort sampled during active COVID-19. The chain combines TRBV6-6 with TRBJ1-1, with TRBD1 as a possible D gene (5 bases). The CDR3 region has the DNA TGTGCCAGCAGTTACGAGGTCAGGGCTGAAGCTTTCTTT. It is translated as CASSYEVRAEAFF.